In this sample, the clone carrying this TCR beta chain turned up many times. Its target is not known. The CDR3 is made up of 14 amino acids. The germline V gene encodes CDR1 DFQATT and CDR2 SNEGSKA (reference sequence). Trimming removed 5 bases from V and 14 bases from J; junction bases left unmatched: 9. CDR3-region Arm-PCR and iRepertoire HTBI primers produced the TCR beta libraries. TCRdb itself ran the multiplex PCR reads through MiXCR, one entry per CDR3 protein. This sample has around 360,000 distinct CDR3 sequences; around 15% occur once, and the top ten carry 20% to 25%. As to time point: newly diagnosed GD, antithyroid drugs for less than 3 months. There was RNA extracted from PBMCs, and the TCR library was made from it. The sample comes from a study of regulatory T cells in long-lasting Graves disease. Study-wide results and limits: Persistent disease preferred TRBV28, TRBJ1-2 and TRBJ2-5.

A further study also used this sample, focusing on T cells in Graves' hyperthyroidism and ophthalmopathy.

The rearrangement links TRBV20-1 to TRBJ2-1, with 16 bases that match TRBD2. Sequences were derived from peripheral blood mononuclear cells (PBMCs), sampled at new diagnosis, from a patient treated with antithyroid drugs. The clonotype originates from a woman aged 18-35 years with Graves disease. The CDR3: CSAQPGLAGGAKFF. CDR3 DNA sequence: TGCAGTGCTCAACCGGGACTAGCGGGAGGGGCGAAGTTCTTC.